Below, 11 T cell receptor beta chains from the same sample are listed, as sequenced in a study of molecular identifiers for immune sequencing clone quantification. TCRdb reprocessed the PCR reads via MiXCR and lists one record per CDR3 protein. This table holds more than 60,000 distinct CDR3 sequences, around 17% found once. Sequencing used naive CD8+ T cells from blood, with Jurkat cell RNA spiked in. Subset in this sample: FACS-sorted CD8+CD4-CCR7+CD45RA+ naive T cells. The origin of the receptors is a human donor in good health. Some libraries in this study had Jurkat cell RNA spiked in.

This clonotype was picked up many times. The V gene is TRBV13, the J gene TRBJ2-7; D uncertain. CDR3 length: 12 residues. The germline V gene has CDR1 PRHDT and CDR2 FYEKMQ (reference sequence). V shed 4 bases and J shed 2 bases, with 6 bases lying between them. In DNA form, the CDR3 reads TGTGCCAGCAGCTCCCTGGCCTACGAGCAGTACTTC. This sequence encodes CASSSLAYEQYF.

As to this clonotype: The germline gene is not matched at one end of the junction; a read error may be the cause. The CDR3: CASSEATSAYYEQCF. CDR3 bases: TGTGCCAGCAGTGAAGCTACTAGCGCCTACTACGAGCAGTGCTTC. The genes are TRBV2 and TRBJ2-7; 7 bases map to TRBD2. The germline V gene encodes CDR1 SNHLY and CDR2 FYNNEI. This CDR3 has 15 residues.

In this sample, this clonotype turned up a few times. The rearrangement links TRBV4-1 to TRBJ2-7; D is uncertain. The CDR3 has 14 residues. Germline lookup yields CDR1 MGHRA and CDR2 YSYEKL. Trimming left V 1 base short and J 2 bases short, with 9 bases between. CDR3 bases: TGCGCCAGCAGCCAAGCGACTGGTACCTACGAGCAGTACTTC. Translating it yields CASSQATGTYEQYF.

Worth noting for this clonotype: A much larger clone differs by one base, so this may be a read error. CDR3 sequence (DNA): TGTGCCAGCAGTTCACTTCTCGAAAAGAACACCGGGGAGCTGTTTTTT. Its translation is CASSSLLEKNTGELFF. V usage is TRBV12-3 or TRBV12-4 and J usage is TRBJ2-2; no clear D. Trimming cost V 4 bases and J 1 base, with 13 bases left between them. This CDR3 region has 16 residues.

This clonotype is medium-sized by share. The rearrangement uses TRBV4-1 and TRBJ1-1; 9 nucleotides align to TRBD1. The CDR3 has 14 amino acids. The V gene end was trimmed by 1 base and the J gene end by 7 bases; junction bases not matched to a gene: 4. Germline V gene sequence: CDR1 MGHRA, CDR2 YSYEKL. As DNA, the CDR3 is TGCGCCAGCAGCCAAGTTCTGGGACAGGGTGAAGCTTTCTTT. This gives the protein CASSQVLGQGEAFF.

This clonotype was found many times. Compared with germline, one end of the junction differs, possibly owing to a read error. The V and J genes are TRBV7-9 and TRBJ2-7; 9 bases align to TRBD1. Germline assignment: CDR1 SEHNR and CDR2 FQNEAQ (reference sequence). CDR3 length: 12 amino acids. DNA for the CDR3: TGTGCCAGCAGCGCGACACAGGGGGCAAGGAGCTTC. This gives the protein CASSATQGARSF.

This clonotype was seen at least ten times. V and J are TRBV24-1 and TRBJ1-2; D gene ambiguous. The CDR3 totals 15 residues. CDR1 KGHDR and CDR2 SFDVKD come from the germline V gene. V gave up 3 bases and J gave up 0 bases, with 10 bases separating them. In nucleotides, the CDR3 is TGTGCCACCAGTGATATCGACGGAGCTAACTATGGCTACACCTTC. Its translation is CATSDIDGANYGYTF.

In its sample, this clonotype was seen many times. The V gene is TRBV4-1, the J gene TRBJ2-7; the match to TRBD1 covers 7 bases. Germline V gene lookup returns CDR1 MGHRA and CDR2 YSYEKL. V lost 2 bases, J lost 0 bases, and 4 bases stayed unmatched. CDR3 length equals 15 residues. DNA for the CDR3: TGCGCCAGCAGCCAATTGACAGGGAGCTCCTACGAGCAGTACTTC. This sequence encodes CASSQLTGSSYEQYF.

In this sample, this clonotype turned up many times. The gene calls are TRBV12-3 or TRBV12-4 and TRBJ2-3; D is possibly TRBD1 (5 bases). The V end was cut by 3 bases, the J end by 3 bases, with 13 bases between. This CDR3 has 15 residues. The CDR3 protein is CASSFVARVTDTQYF. CDR3 bases: TGTGCCAGCAGTTTTGTGGCCAGGGTAACAGATACGCAGTATTTT.

About this clonotype: This clone may be a read error of a much larger clone one base away. The gene calls are TRBV14 and TRBJ1-2; possibly TRBD1 for D (6 bases). The CDR3 consists of 17 residues. Germline CDR1 is SGHDN and CDR2 is FVKESK. V was pared by 0 bases and J by 1 base, with 15 bases between. CDR3 bases: TGTGCCAGCAGCCAAGATCCACGGGGGCTAGATAACTATGGCTACACCTTC. Translation gives CASSQDPRGLDNYGYTF. Variable domain in full (rest from reference TRBV14 and TRBJ1-2): EAGVTQFPSHSVIEKGQTVTLRCDPISGHDNLYWYRRVMGKEIKFLLHFVKESKQDESGMPNNRFLAERTGGTYSTLKVQPAELEDSGVYFCASSQDPRGLDNYGYTFGSGTRLTVV.

This clonotype was counted many times. The rearrangement joins TRBV7-9 to TRBJ1-1; tentatively, D is TRBD1 (5 bases). There are 14 residues in the CDR3. V gave up 4 bases and J gave up 6 bases, with 15 bases separating them. The germline V gene encodes CDR1 SEHNR and CDR2 FQNEAQ (reference sequence). The CDR3 coding sequence is TGTGCCAGCAGCTCGTTGGGGGACCCGGCTGAAGCTTTCTTT. Protein product: CASSSLGDPAEAFF.